The rows below give T cell receptor beta chains drawn from one sample of a study of cytomegalovirus exposure and HLA in healthy donors. Generated by immunoSEQ multiplex PCR, the TCRdb table keeps only in-frame clones and is missing some. The repertoire consists of roughly 140,000 clones, with roughly a tenth occurring once and the leading ten covering approximately 1.8%. Specimen: PBMCs. These receptors originate from a male donor in good health and CMV-seronegative. Each CDR3 is given with its conserved first and last residue.

v_gene,j_gene,CDR3aa
TRBV21-1,TRBJ1-2,CASSKEARESYGYTF
TRBV7-9,TRBJ2-1,CASSFSSGGPPYNEQFF
TRBV13,TRBJ2-7,CASSLNFQREVLYEQYF
TRBV29-1,TRBJ1-2,CSVKTEGSGYTF
TRBV5-1,TRBJ2-2,CASSLNGGWNGELFF
TRBV9,TRBJ1-2,CASSVDAPGGGGYTF
TRBV28,TRBJ2-1,CASSLELVYDNEQFF
TRBV7-9,TRBJ1-1,CASSRLDRPANTEAFF
TRBV4-3,TRBJ1-2,CASSQDSSSLGRNYGYTF
TRBV27,TRBJ1-1,CASSLVMNTEAFF
TRBV19,TRBJ2-5,CASSSRTSGETQYF
TRBV7-2,TRBJ2-1,CASSPYLNNEQFF
TRBV7-9,TRBJ2-2,CASSSVGPGELFF
TRBV6-1,-,CASSEERVMYEQYF
TRBV4-3,TRBJ2-3,CASSQEGERESTDTQYF
TRBV4-3,TRBJ1-1,CASSHWTGVNTEAFF
TRBV7-9,TRBJ2-7,CASSLGRASPHEQYF
TRBV27,TRBJ2-2,CASSLFLAGNTGELFF
TRBV6-5,TRBJ2-7,CASSYHRDSYEQYF
TRBV19,TRBJ1-4,CASSIRRQDTPLFF
TRBV5-1,TRBJ2-7,CASRPENSYEQYF
TRBV25-1,TRBJ2-7,CASQKSGIDEQYF